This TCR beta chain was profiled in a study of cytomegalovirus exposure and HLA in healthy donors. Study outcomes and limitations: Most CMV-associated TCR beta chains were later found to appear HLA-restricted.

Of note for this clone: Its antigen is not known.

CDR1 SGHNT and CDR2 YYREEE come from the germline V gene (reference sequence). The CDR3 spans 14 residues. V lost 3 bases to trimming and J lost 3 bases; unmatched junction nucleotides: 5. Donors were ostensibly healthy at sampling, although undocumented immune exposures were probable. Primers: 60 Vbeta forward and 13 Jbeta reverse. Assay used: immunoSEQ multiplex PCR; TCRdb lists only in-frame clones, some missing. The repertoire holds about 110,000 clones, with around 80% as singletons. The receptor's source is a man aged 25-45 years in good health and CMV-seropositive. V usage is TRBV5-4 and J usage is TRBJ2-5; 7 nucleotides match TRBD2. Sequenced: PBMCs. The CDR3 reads CASSSGGGKETQYF. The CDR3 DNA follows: TGTGCCAGCAGCTCTGGGGGGGGGAAAGAGACCCAGTACTTC. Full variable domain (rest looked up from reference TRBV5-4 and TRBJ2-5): ETGVTQSPTHLIKTRGQQVTLRCSSQSGHNTVSWYQQALGQGPQFIFQYYREEENGRGNFPPRFSGLQFPNYSSELNVNALELDDSALYLCASSSGGGKETQYFGPGTRLLVL.